A few counts support the clone carrying this T cell receptor (beta chain). What it binds is unknown. This specimen belongs to a study of T cell repertoires in cytomegalovirus infection. Study-level background: Both CMV infection and a matching HLA type were indicated by public TCR beta signatures. General study findings and limits: The cumulative frequency of public TCR beta families identified carriers of CMV plus the relevant HLA.

TCRdb called the reads again in MiXCR, with one record for every CDR3 protein. Of roughly 500,000 distinct CDR3 sequences in the sample, about 42% are singletons; the top ten hold about 41%. The ends were cut back, 6 bases at V and 0 bases at J, with 3 bases in the middle. In germline, CDR1 is LNHDA, CDR2 SQIVND (reference sequence). There are 13 residues in the CDR3. The TCR comes from a human donor in good health (CMV status not recorded). Some clones in this sample may be carry-over from other donors' samples. The chain carries TRBV19 and TRBJ2-6; D is ambiguous. Sequencing was performed on cultured PBMCs, taken from culture after CMV antigen stimulation. The CDR3 DNA sequence: TGTGCCAGTAGCTACTCTGGGGCCAACGTCCTGACTTTC. This encodes CASSYSGANVLTF.